This is a list of T cell receptor beta chains from one sample in a study of cytomegalovirus exposure and HLA in healthy donors. TCRdb keeps only in-frame clones here, not all; method: immunoSEQ multiplex PCR. The table records 150,000 to 200,000 clones, about 83% of them present only once. The specimen sequenced was PBMCs. The receptor set was obtained from a woman in her twenties or thirties in good health and CMV-seropositive. CDR3s include the opening cysteine and the closing phenylalanine or tryptophan. The order of the fields is V gene, J gene, CDR3 protein.

v_call: TRBV10-3
j_call: TRBJ1-2
cdr3_aa: CAISEPGLAGTF

v_call: TRBV5-4
j_call: TRBJ2-5
cdr3_aa: CASSETDSETQYF

v_call: TRBV18
j_call: TRBJ2-3
cdr3_aa: CASSPRGRGAADTQYF

v_call: TRBV5-6
j_call: TRBJ2-2
cdr3_aa: CASSHGLLRGTGELFF

v_call: TRBV7-2
j_call: TRBJ2-5
cdr3_aa: CASSSGLPWETQYF

v_call: TRBV7-2
j_call: TRBJ2-7
cdr3_aa: CASSSPAETGTTYEQYF

v_call: TRBV6-1
j_call: TRBJ2-1
cdr3_aa: CASSAGLAGSDEQFF

v_call: TRBV28
j_call: TRBJ1-2
cdr3_aa: CASSPPGGAFGYGYTF

v_call: TRBV5-4
j_call: TRBJ1-2
cdr3_aa: CASSLGGTVGYTF

v_call: TRBV7-6
j_call: TRBJ1-3
cdr3_aa: CASSLSRGSGNTIYF

v_call: TRBV11-2
j_call: TRBJ2-5
cdr3_aa: CASSFWGGEETQYF

v_call: TRBV6-5
j_call: TRBJ1-6
cdr3_aa: CASSRRGKNSPLHF

v_call: TRBV28
j_call: TRBJ2-3
cdr3_aa: CASRGSGKDTQYF

v_call: TRBV5-1
j_call: TRBJ2-7
cdr3_aa: CASSFRVISYEQYF

v_call: TRBV9
j_call: TRBJ2-2
cdr3_aa: CASSGTGSGELFF

v_call: TRBV10-3
j_call: TRBJ1-1
cdr3_aa: CATWGRDRGQNTEAFF

v_call: TRBV11-2
j_call: TRBJ2-7
cdr3_aa: CASSLIGTRGEGEQYF

v_call: TRBV19
j_call: TRBJ1-1
cdr3_aa: CASKVGNTEAFF

v_call: TRBV5-5
j_call: TRBJ1-2
cdr3_aa: CASSLGQGANYGYTF

v_call: TRBV4-1
j_call: TRBJ1-1
cdr3_aa: CASSRGGNEAFF

v_call: TRBV28
j_call: TRBJ1-5
cdr3_aa: CASSQTRRKPQHF

v_call: TRBV9
j_call: TRBJ2-3
cdr3_aa: CASSVEGGEDTQYF

v_call: TRBV7-9
j_call: TRBJ2-1
cdr3_aa: CASSLGLAGGVGNEQFF

v_call: TRBV2
j_call: TRBJ1-1
cdr3_aa: CASPRGRTGGSSEAFF

v_call: TRBV5-1
j_call: TRBJ2-5
cdr3_aa: CASSQGPQETQYF